The 17 T cell receptor beta chains below all came from one sample that was sequenced in a study of identical twins. TCRdb processed the 5' RACE reads anew with MiXCR; each CDR3 protein has one entry. The sample holds 260,000 or so distinct CDR3 sequences, 6.5% to 9% seen once. A further study also used this sample, focusing on yellow fever vaccine responses in identical twins.

Sequencing input: CD8+ T cells sorted from blood. These receptor sequences come from a woman under 30 in good health.

This clonotype came up a few times. The chain is built from TRBV7-9 and TRBJ2-5; tentative D call: TRBD2 (6 bases). The CDR3 is 14 amino acids. The V end was cut by 1 base, the J end by 1 base, with 7 bases between. Per the germline V gene, CDR1 is SEHNR and CDR2 is FQNEAQ (reference sequence). The CDR3 protein is CASSLERAQETQYF. As DNA, the CDR3 is TGTGCCAGCAGCTTAGAGCGGGCCCAAGAGACCCAGTACTTC.

This clonotype was recorded a few times. V is TRBV5-1 and J is TRBJ2-1; maybe TRBD2 (5 bases). This CDR3 is 16 amino acids long. V was clipped by 0 bases and J by 7 bases, with 17 bases between them. Germline loops: CDR1 SGHRS, CDR2 YFSETQ. The CDR3 DNA is TGCGCCAGCAGCTTGGTTGGGCTAGCTCCTGAGAATGAGCAGTTCTTC. As protein: CASSLVGLAPENEQFF.

The chain recombines TRBV20-1 with TRBJ1-5, with D perhaps matching TRBD1 (5 bases). Trimming stripped 0 bases from V and 6 bases from J, with 9 bases between. Germline V gene data show CDR1 as DFQATT and CDR2 as SNEGSKA (reference sequence). This CDR3 comprises 13 residues. The DNA for the CDR3 is TGCAGTGCTAGAGAGCCAGGGTTTCAGCCCCAGCATTTT. As protein: CSAREPGFQPQHF.

This clonotype was observed a few times. The chain recombines TRBV7-9 with TRBJ2-2; D is uncertain. CDR3 length: 16 amino acids. The germline V and J ends were trimmed by 5 bases and 1 base, with 14 bases remaining between them. The germline gives CDR1 SEHNR, CDR2 FQNEAQ (reference sequence). CDR3 protein: CASSPNFTENTGELFF. The CDR3 DNA sequence: TGTGCCAGCAGCCCGAACTTTACAGAGAACACCGGGGAGCTGTTTTTT.

This clonotype was counted a few times. This chain uses TRBV20-1 with TRBJ1-1; 9 positions agree with TRBD1. This CDR3 spans 14 amino acids. CDR1 and CDR2 from the germline V gene are DFQATT and SNEGSKA (reference sequence). V lost 7 bases, J lost 0 bases, and 6 bases stayed unmatched. CDR3 nucleotide sequence: TGCAGTGTTGACAGGGGGTGGATGAACACTGAAGCTTTCTTT. Protein sequence: CSVDRGWMNTEAFF.

The rearrangement links TRBV5-6 to TRBJ2-1; D is unresolved. The CDR3 runs to 15 residues. Per the germline V gene, CDR1 is SGHDT and CDR2 is YYEEEE. V lost 0 bases and J lost 8, with 15 bases in between. CDR3: CASSLESRSSYEQFF. Here the CDR3 DNA reads TGTGCCAGCAGCTTGGAAAGTCGCTCCTCCTATGAGCAGTTCTTC.

This clonotype was observed at least ten times. This chain connects TRBV6-1 to TRBJ2-2; a weak D match, TRBD1 (6 bases). In germline, CDR1 is MNHNS, CDR2 SASEGT. The CDR3 is 15 amino acids. V gave up 2 bases and J gave up 5 bases, with 12 bases separating them. The CDR3 DNA is TGTGCCAGCAGTGAAAGTATCGGACAGACCGGGGAGCTGTTTTTT. Protein: CASSESIGQTGELFF.

V is TRBV2 and J is TRBJ2-7, with D tentatively TRBD1 (5 bases). Trimming pared 7 bases from V and 0 bases from J, leaving 16 bases between. The CDR3 extends over 15 amino acids. Looked up from germline, CDR1 is SNHLY and CDR2 is FYNNEI. The CDR3 DNA follows: TGTGCCAGCACGGCATCTTACGGACACTCCTACGAGCAGTACGTC. The encoded protein is CASTASYGHSYEQYV.

In its sample, this clonotype was seen many times. V is TRBV7-8 and J is TRBJ2-1; 8 bases align to TRBD2. CDR1 and CDR2 from the germline V gene are SGHVS and FQNEAQ. The ends lost 5 bases at V and 0 bases at J; junction bases unmatched: 3. The CDR3 loop spans 15 amino acids. The CDR3: CASSVSGGSYNEQFF. For the CDR3, the DNA is TGTGCCAGCAGCGTAAGCGGGGGCTCCTACAATGAGCAGTTCTTC.

This clonotype was picked up many times. The rearrangement joins TRBV5-5 to TRBJ2-1; 9 bases fit TRBD1. The length of the CDR3 is 13 residues. Germline CDR1 SGHKS, CDR2 YYEKEE (reference sequence). Trimming cost V 5 bases and J 4 bases; bases outside gene matches: 1. CDR3 bases: TGTGCCAGCAGTGGACAGGGGTACAATGAGCAGTTCTTC. It encodes CASSGQGYNEQFF.

The chain couples TRBV3-1 to TRBJ2-3; tentatively, D is TRBD2 (7 bases). The V and J ends lost 4 bases and 1 base respectively, with 12 bases between them. This CDR3 is 15 amino acids long. Per the germline V gene, CDR1 is LGHDT and CDR2 is YNNKEL (reference sequence). Here the CDR3 reads CASSPLGGRTDTQYF. The CDR3 nucleotides read TGTGCCAGCAGCCCTCTCGGGGGGCGCACAGATACGCAGTATTTT.

The CDR3: CASSFSAGNTEAFF. As DNA, the CDR3 is TGTGCCAGCAGCTTTAGCGCAGGGAACACTGAAGCTTTCTTT. The V gene is TRBV7-2, the J gene TRBJ1-1, with unresolved D. This CDR3 is built from 14 residues. V was clipped by 3 bases and J by 1 base, with 9 bases between them. The germline V gene encodes CDR1 SGHTA and CDR2 FQGNSA.

This clonotype was observed at least ten times. The gene calls are TRBV4-1 and TRBJ1-4, with a weak D call TRBD1 (6 bases). Germline V gene lookup returns CDR1 MGHRA and CDR2 YSYEKL. Trimming took 6 bases from V and 4 from J, leaving 12 bases between them. CDR3 length: 14 residues. CDR3 coding DNA: TGCGCCAGCAGTCCGGACAGCTATAATGAAAAACTGTTTTTT. It encodes CASSPDSYNEKLFF.

V and J are TRBV28 and TRBJ2-6; TRBD1 aligns across 7 bases. Germline CDR1 and CDR2: MDHEN and SYDVKM. The CDR3 is 18 amino acids. V shed 6 bases, J shed 0 bases, and the junction held 11 bases outside the gene matches. In DNA form, the CDR3 reads TGTGCCAGCAGGCTCGTAGGACAGGCGCACTCTGGGGCCAACGTCCTGACTTTC. This gives the protein CASRLVGQAHSGANVLTF.

Many counts were recorded for this clonotype. The chain links TRBV5-6 to TRBJ2-7; the match to TRBD2 covers 10 bases. This CDR3 contains 14 residues. V trimming: 4 bases; J trimming: 3 bases; junction bases outside the gene matches: 4. CDR1 is SGHDT, CDR2 YYEEEE, per germline. CDR3 in DNA: TGTGCCAGCAGCGGGACTAGCGACTACTACGAGCAGTACGTC. It yields the protein CASSGTSDYYEQYV.

Written as DNA, the CDR3 is TGTGCCAGCAGCTCCGACAGGGGGGGTCAGCCCCAGTATTTT. Protein sequence: CASSSDRGGQPQYF. This rearrangement joins TRBV7-9 to TRBJ1-5, with 9 bases identical to TRBD1. The J call may be in error: the DNA end matches TRBJ2-3 better. The CDR3 length is 14 residues. The germline gives CDR1 SEHNR, CDR2 FQNEAQ (reference sequence).

This chain uses TRBV29-1 with TRBJ1-1, with 7 nucleotides matching TRBD1. Germline V lookup: CDR1 SQVTM, CDR2 ANQGSEA. The CDR3 extends over 12 amino acids. J gave up 6 bases and V 7 bases, and 8 bases lay outside the gene matches. CDR3 nucleotides: TGCAGCGGGAAGACAGGGATGGCTGAAGCTTTCTTT. Translating gives CSGKTGMAEAFF.